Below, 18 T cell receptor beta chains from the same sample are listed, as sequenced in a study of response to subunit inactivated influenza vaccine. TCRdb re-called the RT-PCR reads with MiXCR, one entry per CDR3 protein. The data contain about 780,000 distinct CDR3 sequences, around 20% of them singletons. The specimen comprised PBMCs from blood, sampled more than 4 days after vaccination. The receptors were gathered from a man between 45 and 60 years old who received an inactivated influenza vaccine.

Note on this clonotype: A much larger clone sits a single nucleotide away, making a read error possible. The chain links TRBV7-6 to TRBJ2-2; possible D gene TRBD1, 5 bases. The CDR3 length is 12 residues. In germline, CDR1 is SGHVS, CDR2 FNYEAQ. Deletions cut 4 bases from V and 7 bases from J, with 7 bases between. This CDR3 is CASSSTVGELFF. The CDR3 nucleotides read TGTGCCAGCAGCTCGACAGTCGGGGAGCTGTTTTTT.

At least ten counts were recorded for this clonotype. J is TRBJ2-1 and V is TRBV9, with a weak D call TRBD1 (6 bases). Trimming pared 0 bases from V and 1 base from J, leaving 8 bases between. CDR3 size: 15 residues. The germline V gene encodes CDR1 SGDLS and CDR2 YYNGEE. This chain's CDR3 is CASSVGQVSYNEQFF. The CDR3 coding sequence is TGTGCCAGCAGCGTAGGACAGGTGTCCTACAATGAGCAGTTCTTC.

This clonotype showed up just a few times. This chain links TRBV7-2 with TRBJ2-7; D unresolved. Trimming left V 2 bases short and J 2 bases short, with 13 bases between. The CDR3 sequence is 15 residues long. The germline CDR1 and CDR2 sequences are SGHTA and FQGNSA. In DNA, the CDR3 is TGTGCCAGCAGCTTAATGGCAGGCTCACCCTACGAGCAGTACTTC. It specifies CASSLMAGSPYEQYF.

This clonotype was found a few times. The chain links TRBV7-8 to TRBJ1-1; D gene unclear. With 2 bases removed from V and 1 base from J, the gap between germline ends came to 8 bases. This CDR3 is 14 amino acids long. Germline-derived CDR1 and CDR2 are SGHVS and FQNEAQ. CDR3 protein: CASSLIGPNTEAFF. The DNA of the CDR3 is TGTGCCAGCAGCTTAATTGGACCGAACACTGAAGCTTTCTTT.

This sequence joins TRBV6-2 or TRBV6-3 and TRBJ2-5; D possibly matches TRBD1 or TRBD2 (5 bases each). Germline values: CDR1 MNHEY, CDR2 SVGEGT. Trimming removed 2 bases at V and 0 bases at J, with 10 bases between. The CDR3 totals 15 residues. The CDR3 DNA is TGTGCCAGCAGTTACCTAGTGGGGGACCAAGAGACCCAGTACTTC. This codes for CASSYLVGDQETQYF.

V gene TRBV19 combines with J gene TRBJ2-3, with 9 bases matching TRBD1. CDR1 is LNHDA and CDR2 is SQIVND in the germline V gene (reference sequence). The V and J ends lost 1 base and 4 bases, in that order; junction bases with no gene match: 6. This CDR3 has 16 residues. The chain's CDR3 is CASSIGGQGGADTQYF. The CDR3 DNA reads TGTGCCAGTAGTATAGGGGGACAGGGAGGAGCAGATACGCAGTATTTT.

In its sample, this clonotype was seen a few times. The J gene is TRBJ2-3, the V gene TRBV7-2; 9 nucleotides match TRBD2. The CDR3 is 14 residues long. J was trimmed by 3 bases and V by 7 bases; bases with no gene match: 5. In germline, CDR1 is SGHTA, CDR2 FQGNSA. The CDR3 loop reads CASKRGAVTDTQYF. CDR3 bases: TGTGCCAGCAAGCGGGGGGCCGTTACAGATACGCAGTATTTT. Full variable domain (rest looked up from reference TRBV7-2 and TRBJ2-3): GAGVSQSPSNKVTEKGKDVELRCDPISGHTALYWYRQSLGQGLEFLIYFQGNSAPDKSGLPSDRFSAERTGGSVSTLTIQRTQQEDSAVYLCASKRGAVTDTQYFGPGTRLTVL.

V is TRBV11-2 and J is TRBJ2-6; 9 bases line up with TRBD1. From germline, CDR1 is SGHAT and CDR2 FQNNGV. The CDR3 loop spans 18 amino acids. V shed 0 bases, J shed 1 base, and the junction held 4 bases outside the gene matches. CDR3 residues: CASSLDQQGASGANVLTF. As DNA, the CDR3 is TGTGCCAGCAGCTTAGACCAACAGGGGGCATCTGGGGCCAACGTCCTGACTTTC.

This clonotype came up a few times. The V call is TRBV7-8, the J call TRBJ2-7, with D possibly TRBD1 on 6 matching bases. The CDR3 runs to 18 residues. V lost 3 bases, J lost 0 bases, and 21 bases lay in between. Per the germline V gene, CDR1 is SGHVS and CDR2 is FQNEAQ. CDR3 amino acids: CASSLFLVWTEISYEQYF. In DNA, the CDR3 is TGTGCCAGCAGCTTGTTTTTAGTTTGGACAGAGATCTCCTACGAGCAGTACTTC. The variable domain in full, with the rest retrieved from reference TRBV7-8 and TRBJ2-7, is GAGVSQSPRYKVAKRGQDVALRCDPISGHVSLFWYQQALGQGPEFLTYFQNEAQLDKSGLPSDRFFAERPEGSVSTLKIQRTQQEDSAVYLCASSLFLVWTEISYEQYFGPGTRLTVT.

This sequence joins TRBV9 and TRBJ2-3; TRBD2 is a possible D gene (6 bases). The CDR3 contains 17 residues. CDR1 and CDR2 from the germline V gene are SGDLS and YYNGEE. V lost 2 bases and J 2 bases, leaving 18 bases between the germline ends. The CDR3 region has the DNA TGTGCCAGCAGCGTGCACCCGTTAGCGGAAGTCACAGATACGCAGTATTTT. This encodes CASSVHPLAEVTDTQYF.

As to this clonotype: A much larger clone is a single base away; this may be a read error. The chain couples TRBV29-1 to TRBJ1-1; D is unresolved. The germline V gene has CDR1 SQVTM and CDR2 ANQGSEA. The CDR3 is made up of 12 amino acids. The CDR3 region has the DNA TGCAGCGTTTCTCGCCCGAACACTGAATCTTTCTTT. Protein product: CSVSRPNTESFF.

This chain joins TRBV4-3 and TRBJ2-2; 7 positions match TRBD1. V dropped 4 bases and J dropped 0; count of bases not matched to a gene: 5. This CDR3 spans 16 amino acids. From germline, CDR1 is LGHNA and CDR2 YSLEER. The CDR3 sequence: CASSRHGTANTGELFF. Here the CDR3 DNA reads TGCGCCAGCAGCCGGCACGGGACAGCGAACACCGGGGAGCTGTTTTTT.

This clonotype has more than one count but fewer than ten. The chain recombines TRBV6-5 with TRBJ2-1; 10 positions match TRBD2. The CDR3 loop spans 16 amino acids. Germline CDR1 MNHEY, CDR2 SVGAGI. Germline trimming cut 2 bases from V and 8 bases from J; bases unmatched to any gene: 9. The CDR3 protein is CASSYPESSGSDEQFF. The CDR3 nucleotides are TGTGCCAGCAGTTACCCAGAGTCTAGCGGGAGTGATGAGCAGTTCTTC.

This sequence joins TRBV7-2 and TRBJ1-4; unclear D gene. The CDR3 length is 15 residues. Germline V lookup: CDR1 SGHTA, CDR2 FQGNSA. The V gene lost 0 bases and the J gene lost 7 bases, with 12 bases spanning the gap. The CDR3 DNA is TGTGCCAGCAGCTTAGCGAGCGGGTGGGGTGAAAAACTGTTTTTT. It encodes CASSLASGWGEKLFF. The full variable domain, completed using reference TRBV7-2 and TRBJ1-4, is GAGVSQSPSNKVTEKGKDVELRCDPISGHTALYWYRQSLGQGLEFLIYFQGNSAPDKSGLPSDRFSAERTGGSVSTLTIQRTQQEDSAVYLCASSLASGWGEKLFFGSGTQLSVL.

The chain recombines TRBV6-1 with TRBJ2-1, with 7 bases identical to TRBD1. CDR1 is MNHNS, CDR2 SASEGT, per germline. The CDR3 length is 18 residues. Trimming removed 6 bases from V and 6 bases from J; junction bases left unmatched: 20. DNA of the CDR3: TGTGCCAGCAGGCCCATCCCCTTTCGGGACAGACCTACCAATGAGCAGTTCTTC. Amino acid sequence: CASRPIPFRDRPTNEQFF.

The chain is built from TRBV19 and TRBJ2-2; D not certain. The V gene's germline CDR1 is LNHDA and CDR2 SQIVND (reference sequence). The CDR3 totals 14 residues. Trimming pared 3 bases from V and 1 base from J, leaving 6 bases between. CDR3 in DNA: TGTGCCAGTAGTATCATGATGAACACCGGGGAGCTGTTTTTT. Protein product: CASSIMMNTGELFF.

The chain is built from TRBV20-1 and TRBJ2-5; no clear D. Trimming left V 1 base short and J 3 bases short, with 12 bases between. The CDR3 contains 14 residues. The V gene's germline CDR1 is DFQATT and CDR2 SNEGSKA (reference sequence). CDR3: CSARVSLLEETQYF. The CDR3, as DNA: TGCAGTGCTAGAGTGAGTCTCTTGGAAGAGACCCAGTACTTC.

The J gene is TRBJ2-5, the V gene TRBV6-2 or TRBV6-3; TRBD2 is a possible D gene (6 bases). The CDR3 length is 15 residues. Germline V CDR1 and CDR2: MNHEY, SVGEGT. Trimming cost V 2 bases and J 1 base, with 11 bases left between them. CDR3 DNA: TGTGCCAGCAGTTACAGCGGGCGAGTCCAAGAGACCCAGTACTTC. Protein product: CASSYSGRVQETQYF.